This TCR beta chain came from a study of blood T cell repertoires in COVID-19. The study assigned cohorts using participant-reported clinical history. This clone was seen more than once but under ten times. The CDR3 runs to 15 residues. The germline CDR1 and CDR2 sequences are MDHEN and SYDVKM. The trim removed 6 bases at V and 1 base at J, leaving 6 bases unmatched. TCRdb's copy holds only in-frame clones and misses some; the assay was immunoSEQ multiplex PCR. Of around 210,000 clones in the sample, about 89% were seen once. The material sequenced was PBMCs or T cells enriched from blood (not recorded which). The chain joins TRBV28 to TRBJ2-7; 10 nucleotides line up with TRBD1. The clonotype was recovered from a woman between 18 and 29 years old who had recovered from COVID-19. Here the CDR3 reads CASSLGQGFSYEQYF. The CDR3 DNA follows: TGTGCCAGCAGCTTGGGACAGGGGTTTTCCTACGAGCAGTACTTC.